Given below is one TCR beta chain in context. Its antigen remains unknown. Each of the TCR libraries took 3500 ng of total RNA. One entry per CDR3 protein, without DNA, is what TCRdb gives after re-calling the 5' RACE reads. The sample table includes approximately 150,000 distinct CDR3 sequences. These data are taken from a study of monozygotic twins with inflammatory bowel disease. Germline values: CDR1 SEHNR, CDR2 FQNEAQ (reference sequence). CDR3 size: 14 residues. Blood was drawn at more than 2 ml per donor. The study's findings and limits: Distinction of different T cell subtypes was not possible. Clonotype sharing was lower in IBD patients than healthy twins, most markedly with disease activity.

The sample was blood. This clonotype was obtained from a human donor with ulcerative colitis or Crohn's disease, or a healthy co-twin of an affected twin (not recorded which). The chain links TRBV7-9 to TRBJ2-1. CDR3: CASSQAGWGNEQFF. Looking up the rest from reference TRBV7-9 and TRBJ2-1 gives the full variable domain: DTGVSQNPRHKITKRGQNVTFRCDPISEHNRLYWYRQTLGQGPEFLTYFQNEAQLEKSRLLSDRFSAERPKGSFSTLEIQRTEQGDSAMYLCASSQAGWGNEQFFGPGTRLTVL.